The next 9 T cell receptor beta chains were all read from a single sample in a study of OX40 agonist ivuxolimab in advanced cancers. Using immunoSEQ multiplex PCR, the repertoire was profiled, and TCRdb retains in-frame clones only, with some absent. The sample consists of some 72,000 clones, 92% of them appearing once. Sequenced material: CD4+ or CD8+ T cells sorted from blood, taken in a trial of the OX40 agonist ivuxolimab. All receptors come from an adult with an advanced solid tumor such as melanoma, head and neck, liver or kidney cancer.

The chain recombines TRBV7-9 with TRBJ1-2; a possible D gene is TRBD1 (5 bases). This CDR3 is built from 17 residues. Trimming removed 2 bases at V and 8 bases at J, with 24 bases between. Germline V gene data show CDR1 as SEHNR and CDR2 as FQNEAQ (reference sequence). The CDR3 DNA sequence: TGTGCCAGCAGCTTAACGCCGGGGGTATCAGGCCGGGGAGGCTACACCTTC. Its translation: CASSLTPGVSGRGGYTF. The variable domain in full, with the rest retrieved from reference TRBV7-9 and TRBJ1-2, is DTGVSQNPRHKITKRGQNVTFRCDPISEHNRLYWYRQTLGQGPEFLTYFQNEAQLEKSRLLSDRFSAERPKGSFSTLEIQRTEQGDSAMYLCASSLTPGVSGRGGYTFGSGTRLTVV.

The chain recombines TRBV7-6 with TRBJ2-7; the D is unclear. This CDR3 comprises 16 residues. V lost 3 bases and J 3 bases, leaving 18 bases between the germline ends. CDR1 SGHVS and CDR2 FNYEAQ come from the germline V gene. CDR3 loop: CASSFSPAETFYEQYF. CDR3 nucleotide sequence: TGTGCCAGCAGCTTTAGTCCGGCAGAGACCTTCTACGAGCAGTACTTC.

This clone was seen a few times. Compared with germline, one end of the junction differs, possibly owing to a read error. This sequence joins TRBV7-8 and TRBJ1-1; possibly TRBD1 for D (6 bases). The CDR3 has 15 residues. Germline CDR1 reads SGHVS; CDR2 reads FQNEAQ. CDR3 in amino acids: CASGLGRTWDTEAFF. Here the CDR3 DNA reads TGTGCCAGCGGCTTAGGGCGGACTTGGGACACGGAAGCTTTCTTT. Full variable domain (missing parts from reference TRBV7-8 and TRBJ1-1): GAGVSQSPRYKVAKRGQDVALRCDPISGHVSLFWYQQALGQGPEFLTYFQNEAQLDKSGLPSDRFFAERPEGSVSTLKIQRTQQEDSAVYLCASGLGRTWDTEAFFGQGTRLTVV.

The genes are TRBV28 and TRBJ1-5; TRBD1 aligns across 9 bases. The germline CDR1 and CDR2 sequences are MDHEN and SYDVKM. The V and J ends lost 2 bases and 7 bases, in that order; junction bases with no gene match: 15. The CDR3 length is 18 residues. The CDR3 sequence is CASSLLQGAKEERQPQHF. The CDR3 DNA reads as TGTGCCAGCAGTTTACTACAGGGGGCGAAGGAGGAGCGCCAGCCCCAGCATTTT.

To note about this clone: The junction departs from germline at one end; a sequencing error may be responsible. The CDR3 protein is CASSLSGPTGRVF. CDR3 nucleotides: TGTGCCAGCAGTTTATCGGGACCTACCGGCCGGGTCTTC. V gene TRBV27 combines with J gene TRBJ2-1; perhaps D is TRBD1 or TRBD2 (5 bases each). CDR3 length: 13 amino acids. Germline V gene lookup returns CDR1 MNHEY and CDR2 SMNVEV (reference sequence).

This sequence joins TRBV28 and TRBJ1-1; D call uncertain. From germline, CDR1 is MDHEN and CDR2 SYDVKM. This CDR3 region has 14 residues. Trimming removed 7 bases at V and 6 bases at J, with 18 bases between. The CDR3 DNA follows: TGTGCCAGCAAGGGATTAGGATTCGTCGCTGAAGCTTTCTTT. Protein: CASKGLGFVAEAFF.

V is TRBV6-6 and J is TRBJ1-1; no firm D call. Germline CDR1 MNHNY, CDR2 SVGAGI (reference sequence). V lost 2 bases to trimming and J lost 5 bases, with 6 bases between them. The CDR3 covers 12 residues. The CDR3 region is CASSYGVTEAFF. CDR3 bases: TGTGCCAGCAGTTACGGGGTGACTGAAGCTTTCTTT.

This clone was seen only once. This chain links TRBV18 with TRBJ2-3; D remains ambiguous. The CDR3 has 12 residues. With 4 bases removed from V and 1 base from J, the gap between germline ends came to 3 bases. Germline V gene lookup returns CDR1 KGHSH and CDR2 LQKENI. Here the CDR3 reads CASSLGTDTQYF. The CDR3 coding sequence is TGTGCCAGCTCACTCGGCACAGATACGCAGTATTTT.

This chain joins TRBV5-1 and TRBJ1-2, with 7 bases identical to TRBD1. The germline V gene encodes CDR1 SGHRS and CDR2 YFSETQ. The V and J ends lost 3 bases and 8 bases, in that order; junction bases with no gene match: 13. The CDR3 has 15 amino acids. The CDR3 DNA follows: TGCGCCAGCAGCTCAAATCTTCCGGGACAGAGGGGCTACACCTTC. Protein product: CASSSNLPGQRGYTF.